This note documents a single T cell receptor (beta chain) sequence. The data were taken from a study of T cell clones after liver transplantation. For the study at large: Immunosuppression withdrawal was tried within 2 years after liver transplantation in this trial.

TCRdb's copy holds only in-frame clones and misses some; the assay was immunoSEQ multiplex PCR. The table lists some 110,000 clones, about nine tenths of them singletons. Germline V gene sequence: CDR1 SNHLY, CDR2 FYNNEI. The CDR3 has 16 amino acids. The junction had 8 bases not matched to a gene; V was cut back by 4 bases and J by 2 bases. The material was CD4+ T cells from blood, obtained 12 months after liver transplant. The rearrangement links TRBV2 to TRBJ1-3; 7 bases fit TRBD1. The receptor was derived from a human patient who received a liver transplant. Some T cells may be supplied by the graft donor. The CDR3 protein is CASSATGARAGNTIYF. Here the CDR3 DNA reads TGTGCCAGCAGTGCCACAGGGGCCAGGGCTGGAAACACCATATATTTT.